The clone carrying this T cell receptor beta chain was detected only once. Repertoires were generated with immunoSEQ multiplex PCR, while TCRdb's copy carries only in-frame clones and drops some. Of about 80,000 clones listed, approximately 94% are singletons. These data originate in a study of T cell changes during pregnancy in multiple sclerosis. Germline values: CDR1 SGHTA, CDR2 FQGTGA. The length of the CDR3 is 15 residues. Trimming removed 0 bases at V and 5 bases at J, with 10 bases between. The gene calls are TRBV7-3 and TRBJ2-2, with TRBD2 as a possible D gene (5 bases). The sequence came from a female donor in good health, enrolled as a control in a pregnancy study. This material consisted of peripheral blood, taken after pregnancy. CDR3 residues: CASSLTAATTGELFF. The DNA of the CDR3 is TGTGCCAGCAGCTTAACAGCGGCCACGACCGGGGAGCTGTTTTTT. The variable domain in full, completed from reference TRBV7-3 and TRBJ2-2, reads GAGVSQTPSNKVTEKGKYVELRCDPISGHTALYWYRQSLGQGPEFLIYFQGTGAADDSGLPNDRFFAVRPEGSVSTLKIQRTERGDSAVYLCASSLTAATTGELFFGEGSRLTVL.